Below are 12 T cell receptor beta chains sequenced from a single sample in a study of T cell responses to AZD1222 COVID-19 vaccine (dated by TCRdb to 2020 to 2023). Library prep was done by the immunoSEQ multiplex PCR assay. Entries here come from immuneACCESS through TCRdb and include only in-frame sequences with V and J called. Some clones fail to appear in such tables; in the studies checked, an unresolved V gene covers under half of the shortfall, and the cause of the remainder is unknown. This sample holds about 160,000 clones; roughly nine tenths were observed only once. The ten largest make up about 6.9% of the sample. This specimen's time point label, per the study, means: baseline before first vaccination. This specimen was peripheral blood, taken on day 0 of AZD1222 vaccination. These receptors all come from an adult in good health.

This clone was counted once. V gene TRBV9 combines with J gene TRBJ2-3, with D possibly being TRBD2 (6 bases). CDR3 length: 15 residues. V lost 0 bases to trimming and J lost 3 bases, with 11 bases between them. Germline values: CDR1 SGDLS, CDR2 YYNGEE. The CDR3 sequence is CASSVVGLATDTQYF. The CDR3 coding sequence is TGTGCCAGCAGCGTAGTTGGTCTAGCGACAGATACGCAGTATTTT.

The CDR3 region has the DNA TGTGCCAGTAGGGCTGTAGCATTAAATGAGCAGTTCTTC. It encodes CASRAVALNEQFF. The rearrangement links TRBV19 to TRBJ2-1, with D unclear. V was clipped by 6 bases and J by 7 bases, with 13 bases between them. From germline, CDR1 is LNHDA and CDR2 SQIVND (reference sequence). This CDR3 is 13 amino acids long. Drawing the rest from reference TRBV19 and TRBJ2-1, the complete variable domain is DGGITQSPKYLFRKEGQNVTLSCEQNLNHDAMYWYRQDPGQGLRLIYYSQIVNDFQKGDIAEGYSVSREKKESFPLTVTSAQKNPTAFYLCASRAVALNEQFFGPGTRLTVL.

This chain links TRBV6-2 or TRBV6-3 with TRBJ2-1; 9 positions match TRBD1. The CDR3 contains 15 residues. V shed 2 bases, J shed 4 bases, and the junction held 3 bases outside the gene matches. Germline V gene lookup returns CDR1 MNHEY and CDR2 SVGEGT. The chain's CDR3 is CASSYRDRDYNEQFF. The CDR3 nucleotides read TGTGCCAGCAGTTACCGGGACAGGGATTACAATGAGCAGTTCTTC.

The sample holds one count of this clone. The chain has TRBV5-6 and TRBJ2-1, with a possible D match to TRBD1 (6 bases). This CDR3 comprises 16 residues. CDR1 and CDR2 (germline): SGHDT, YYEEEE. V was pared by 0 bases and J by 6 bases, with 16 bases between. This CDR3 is CASSLVGQGIPNEQFF. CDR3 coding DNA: TGTGCCAGCAGCTTGGTAGGGCAGGGGATTCCCAATGAGCAGTTCTTC. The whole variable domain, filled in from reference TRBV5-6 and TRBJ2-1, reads DAGVTQSPTHLIKTRGQQVTLRCSPKSGHDTVSWYQQALGQGPQFIFQYYEEEERQRGNFPDRFSGHQFPNYSSELNVNALLLGDSALYLCASSLVGQGIPNEQFFGPGTRLTVL.

The CDR3 region has the DNA TGCGCCAGCAGCCAAGATTCCAGCCTCTATGGCTACACCTTC. It translates to CASSQDSSLYGYTF. The chain links TRBV4-1 to TRBJ1-2; D gene ambiguous. The CDR3 totals 14 residues. Germline V gene sequence: CDR1 MGHRA, CDR2 YSYEKL. Trimming cost V 0 bases and J 4 bases, with 9 bases left between them.

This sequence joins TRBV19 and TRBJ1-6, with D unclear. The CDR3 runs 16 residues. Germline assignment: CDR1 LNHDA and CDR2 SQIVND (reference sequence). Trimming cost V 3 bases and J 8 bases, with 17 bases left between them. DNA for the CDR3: TGTGCCAGTAGTATCAGTTTCCAGGTGATATATTCACCCCTCCACTTT. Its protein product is CASSISFQVIYSPLHF.

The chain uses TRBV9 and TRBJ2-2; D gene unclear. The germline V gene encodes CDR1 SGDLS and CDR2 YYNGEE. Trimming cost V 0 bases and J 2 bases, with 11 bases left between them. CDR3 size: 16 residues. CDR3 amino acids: CASSVDQPGNTGELFF. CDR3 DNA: TGTGCCAGCAGCGTAGATCAGCCAGGAAACACCGGGGAGCTGTTTTTT.

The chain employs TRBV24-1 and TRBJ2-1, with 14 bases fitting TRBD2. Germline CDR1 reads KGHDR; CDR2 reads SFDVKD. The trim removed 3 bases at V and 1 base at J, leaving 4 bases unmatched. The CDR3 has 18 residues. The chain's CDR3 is CATSDPGTSGGSYNEQFF. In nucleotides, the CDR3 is TGTGCCACCAGTGATCCCGGGACTAGCGGGGGTTCCTACAATGAGCAGTTCTTC.

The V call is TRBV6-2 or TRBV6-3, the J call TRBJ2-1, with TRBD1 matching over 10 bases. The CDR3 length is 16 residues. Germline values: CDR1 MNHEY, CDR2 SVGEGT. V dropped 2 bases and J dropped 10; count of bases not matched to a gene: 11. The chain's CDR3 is CASSYKGQGRVWEQFF. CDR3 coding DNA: TGTGCCAGCAGTTACAAGGGACAGGGGAGGGTTTGGGAGCAGTTCTTC.

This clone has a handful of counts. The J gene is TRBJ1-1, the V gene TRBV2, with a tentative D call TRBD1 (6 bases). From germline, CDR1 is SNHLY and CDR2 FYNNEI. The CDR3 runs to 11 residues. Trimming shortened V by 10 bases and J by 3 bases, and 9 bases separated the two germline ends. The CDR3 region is CATRQDTEAFF. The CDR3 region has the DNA TGTGCCACCCGACAGGACACTGAAGCTTTCTTT.

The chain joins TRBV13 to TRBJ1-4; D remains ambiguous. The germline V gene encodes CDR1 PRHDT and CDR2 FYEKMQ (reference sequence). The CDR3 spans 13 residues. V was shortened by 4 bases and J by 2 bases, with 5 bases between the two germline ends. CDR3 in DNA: TGTGCCAGCAGCTCGGAGACTAATGAAAAACTGTTTTTT. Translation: CASSSETNEKLFF.

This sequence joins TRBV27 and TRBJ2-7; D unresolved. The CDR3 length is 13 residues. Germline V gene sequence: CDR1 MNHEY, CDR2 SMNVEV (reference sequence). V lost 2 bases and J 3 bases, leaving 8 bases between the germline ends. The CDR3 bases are TGTGCCAGCAGTTTAGGTGCAAACTACGAGCAGTACTTC. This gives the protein CASSLGANYEQYF.